Each of the 9 T cell receptor beta chains below was sequenced from the same sample in a study of CD8+ T cells in alopecia areata. Cutaneous lymph node cells were pooled, and they were sorted using CD4, CD8alpha, NKG2D, NKG2ACE and other markers. cDNA serving as the sequencing template came from extracted, reverse transcribed RNA. Clones were read by immunoSEQ multiplex PCR, and TCRdb kept only the in-frame ones, dropping some. This repertoire holds around 290,000 clones, and none appear only once. The specimen was CD4+ T cells sorted from a lymph node. Receptors originate from a C3H/HeJ mouse with alopecia areata. The MHC haplotype of the strain is H2-k.

A few counts support this clone. The germline and genes are mouse ones. The CDR3 end falls 4 residues outside the read, so it is completed with the germline J gene. The chain couples TRBV1 to TRBJ2-2, with D possibly TRBD1 on 6 matching bases. The CDR3 contains 15 residues. Looked up from germline, CDR1 is NSQYPW and CDR2 is LRSPGD (reference sequence). V gave up 3 bases and J gave up 1 base, with 9 bases separating them. CDR3 bases read: TGCACCTGCAGTGCCTCAGGGGTAAACACCGGG. Translating it yields CTCSASGVNTG. The full CDR3 protein is CTCSASGVNTGQLYF.

As concerns this clone: The gene names given are mouse names. Read sequence stops 4 residues before the CDR3 end, and the germline J gene provides the missing end. The chain carries TRBV5 and TRBJ2-3; possibly TRBD1 for D (6 bases). CDR3 size: 16 residues. Trimming took 1 base from V and 0 from J, leaving 11 bases between them. Looked up from germline, CDR1 is LGHNA and CDR2 is YNLKQL (reference sequence). The CDR3 reads CASSQVGTTSAETLYF. The sequenced CDR3 bases are TGTGCCAGCAGCCAAGTAGGGACAACTAGTGCAGAA.

This clone was observed a handful of times. The genes and germline here are from mouse. Sequencing ends 4 residues short of the CDR3 end; the germline J gene provides the rest. This same CDR3 is encoded by further DNA sequences in the sample. The V call is TRBV19, the J call TRBJ1-1; 7 nucleotides line up with TRBD1. This CDR3 is 12 amino acids long. CDR1 FNHDT and CDR2 SITEND come from the germline V gene (reference sequence). CDR3 bases read: TGTGCCAGCACCCGACAGGGTACA. This encodes CASTRQGT. The whole CDR3 is CASTRQGTEVFF.

For this clone: Genes and germline come from the mouse. The missing CDR3 end, 4 residues past where the read stops, is filled in from the germline J gene. The gene calls are TRBV13-1 and TRBJ2-4; the match to TRBD2 covers 7 bases. The CDR3 contains 13 residues. CDR1 and CDR2 from the germline V gene are NSHNY and SYGAGN. CDR3 in amino acids: CASSTGTANTLYF. CDR3 bases read: TGTGCCAGCAGTACCGGGACTGCCAAC.

This clone has only a few counts. The genes and germline here are from mouse. The read terminates 4 residues ahead of where the CDR3 ends, so the germline J gene completes it. In the same sample, other DNA sequences code for this CDR3. The rearrangement joins TRBV1 to TRBJ2-5; D not certain. Trimming stripped 1 base from V and 0 bases from J, with 5 bases between. Per the germline V gene, CDR1 is NSQYPW and CDR2 is LRSPGD (reference sequence). The CDR3 is 14 residues long. The chain's CDR3 is CTCSAVQNQDTQYF. The part of the CDR3 DNA that was read is TGCACCTGCAGTGCAGTACAAAACCAAGAC.

On this clone: The genes and germline here are from mouse. The read falls 4 residues short of the CDR3 end, and the missing part is taken from the germline J gene. Other DNA sequences in the sample encode the same CDR3. The chain links TRBV13-3 to TRBJ1-2, with D possibly being TRBD1 (6 bases). The CDR3 is made up of 13 amino acids. The V gene's germline CDR1 is NNHDY and CDR2 SYVADS. V was clipped by 5 bases and J by 1 base, with 9 bases between them. CDR3 bases read: TGTGCCAGCAGCGTGGGACAAAACTCC. This gives the protein CASSVGQNS. In full, the CDR3 reads CASSVGQNSDYTF.

This clone has only a few counts. The gene names here belong to mouse. Sequencing ends 4 residues short of the CDR3 end; the germline J gene provides the rest. V and J are TRBV13-1 and TRBJ2-1; a weak D match, TRBD2 (6 bases). Looked up from germline, CDR1 is NSHNY and CDR2 is SYGAGN. The CDR3 is 15 amino acids. The germline V and J ends were trimmed by 1 base and 1 base, with 9 bases remaining between them. Incomplete CDR3 DNA: TGTGCCAGCAGTGATCTGGGGATCAACTATGCT. Amino acids: CASSDLGINYA. The full CDR3 is CASSDLGINYAEQFF.

Points on this clone: The gene names here belong to mouse. The read halts 4 residues ahead of the CDR3 end, with the missing end drawn from the germline J gene. This chain uses TRBV13-1 with TRBJ1-2; 7 bases align to TRBD1. CDR1 NSHNY and CDR2 SYGAGN come from the germline V gene. Trimming took 3 bases from V and 4 from J; bases not matched to a gene: 6. CDR3 length: 14 amino acids. Partial CDR3 DNA: TGTGCCAGCAGTGCTGACAGGGCGGGCTCC. Encoded protein: CASSADRAGS. The whole CDR3 is CASSADRAGSDYTF.

The table lists this clone with a few counts. Genes and germline are mouse. The CDR3 bases that were read are TGTGCCAGCGGTGAGGGCTGGGGGGCCTAT. It codes for CASGEGWGAY. The whole CDR3 is CASGEGWGAYEQYF. V gene TRBV13-2 combines with J gene TRBJ2-7; 8 nucleotides align to TRBD2. The CDR3 goes on 4 residues after the read ends, and that part is filled in from the germline J gene. Losses at the gene ends were 2 bases for V and 2 bases for J; bases not matched to a gene: 3. This CDR3 contains 14 residues. From germline, CDR1 is NNHNN and CDR2 SYGAGS (reference sequence).